In this sample, the clone carrying this T cell receptor (beta chain) turned up a few times. Its target is not known. A history of autoimmune disease or systemic immunosuppression excluded patients. These data come from a study of OX40 agonist ivuxolimab in advanced cancers. For the study at large: Ivuxolimab doses were 0.01, 0.1, 0.3, 1.5, 3 or 10 mg/kg every 2 weeks.

Points from the study as a whole: The specificity for antigen of the expanded peripheral T cells was not determined.

The V end was cut by 4 bases, the J end by 6 bases, with 13 bases between. Germline V gene data show CDR1 as SGHAT and CDR2 as FQNNGV. CDR3 length: 13 amino acids. The method was immunoSEQ multiplex PCR; TCRdb's version includes in-frame clones alone and lacks a portion of them. This sample has about 25,000 clones; 79% occur once, and the top ten carry 10% to 15%. The chain couples TRBV11-2 to TRBJ2-7; D remains unclear. The sequence derives from an adult with an advanced solid tumor such as melanoma, head and neck, liver or kidney cancer. Source: CD4+ or CD8+ T cells sorted from blood, taken in a trial of the OX40 agonist ivuxolimab. The CDR3 loop is CASSSTSFSEQYF. The CDR3 DNA reads TGTGCCAGCAGCTCCACCTCCTTCTCCGAGCAGTACTTC. The full variable domain, its missing parts supplied by reference TRBV11-2 and TRBJ2-7, is EAGVAQSPRYKIIEKRQSVAFWCNPISGHATLYWYQQILGQGPKLLIQFQNNGVVDDSQLPKDRFSAERLKGVDSTLKIQPAKLEDSAVYLCASSSTSFSEQYFGPGTRLTVT.